This T cell receptor (beta chain) derives from a study of blood T cell repertoires in COVID-19. At the level of the study: From the United States, Italy and Spain came samples of acute and convalescent COVID-19. T cells, B-cell-depleted T cells, or PBMCs provided the cDNA or gDNA that served as material.

Measured with immunoSEQ multiplex PCR; TCRdb has only the in-frame clones, and not every one. The sample holds 200,000 to 250,000 clones, approximately 77% seen once. In germline, CDR1 is SGHKS, CDR2 YYEKEE (reference sequence). Between the trimmed V and J ends, which lost 4 bases and 3 bases, there was a span of 3 bases. The CDR3 has 11 amino acids. The sample comprised peripheral blood. This chain uses TRBV5-5 with TRBJ2-3; D is undetermined. The origin of this receptor is a woman of 80 years or more with acute or convalescent COVID-19. This CDR3 is CASSPTDTQYF. CDR3 nucleotides: TGTGCCAGCAGCCCAACAGATACGCAGTATTTT.